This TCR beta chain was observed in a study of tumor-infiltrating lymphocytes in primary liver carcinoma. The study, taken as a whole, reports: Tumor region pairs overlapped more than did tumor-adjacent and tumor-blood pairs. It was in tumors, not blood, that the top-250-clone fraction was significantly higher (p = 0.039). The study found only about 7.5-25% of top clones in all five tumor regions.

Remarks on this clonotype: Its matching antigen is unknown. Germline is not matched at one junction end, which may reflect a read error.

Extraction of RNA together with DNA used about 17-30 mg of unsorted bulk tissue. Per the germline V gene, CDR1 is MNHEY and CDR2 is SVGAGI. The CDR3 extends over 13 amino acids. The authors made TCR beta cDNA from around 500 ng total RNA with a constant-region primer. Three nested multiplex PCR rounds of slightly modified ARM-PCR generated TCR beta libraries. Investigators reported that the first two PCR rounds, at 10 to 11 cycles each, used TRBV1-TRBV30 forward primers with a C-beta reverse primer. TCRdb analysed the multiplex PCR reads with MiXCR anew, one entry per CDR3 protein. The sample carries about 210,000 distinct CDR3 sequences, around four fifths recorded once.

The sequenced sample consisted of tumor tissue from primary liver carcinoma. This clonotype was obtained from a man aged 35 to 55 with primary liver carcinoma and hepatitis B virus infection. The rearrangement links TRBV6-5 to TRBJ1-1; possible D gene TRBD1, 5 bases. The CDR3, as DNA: TGTGTCAGCAGTAGGACAAGGGAAACAGAAGCGTTCTTT. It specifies CVSSRTRETEAFF.